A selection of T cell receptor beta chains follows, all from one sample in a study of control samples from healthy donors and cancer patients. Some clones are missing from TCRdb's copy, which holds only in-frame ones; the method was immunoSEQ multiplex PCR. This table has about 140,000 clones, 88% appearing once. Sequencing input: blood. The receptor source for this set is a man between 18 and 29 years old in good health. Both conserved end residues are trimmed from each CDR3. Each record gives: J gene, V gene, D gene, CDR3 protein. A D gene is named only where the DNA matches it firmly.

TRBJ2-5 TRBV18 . ASSPVFGGGFKPQETQY
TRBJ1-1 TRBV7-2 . ASSQSREGTEAF
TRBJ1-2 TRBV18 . ASSPSPLGYT
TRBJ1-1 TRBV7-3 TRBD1 ASSSTGAGTEAF
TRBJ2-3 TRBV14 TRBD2 ASKWASGGTQY
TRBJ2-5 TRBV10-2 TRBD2 ASSDRGGRETQY
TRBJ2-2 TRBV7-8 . ASSLIAGFVGELF
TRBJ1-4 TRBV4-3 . ASSQAGRNEKLF
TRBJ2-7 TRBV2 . ASSTGYEQY
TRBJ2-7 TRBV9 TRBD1 ASSVDGQGDEQY
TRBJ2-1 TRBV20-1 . SAITYNEQF
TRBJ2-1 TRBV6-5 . ASSYPGALNNEQF
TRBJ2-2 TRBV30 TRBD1 AWTDRAGELF
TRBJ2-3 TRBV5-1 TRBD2 ASRLAGVVDTQY
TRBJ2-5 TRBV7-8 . ASSWDRQETQY
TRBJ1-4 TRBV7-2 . ASSYRHAVPNEKLF
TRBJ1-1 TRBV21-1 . ASSKRLSLVAGGRDLRNTEAF
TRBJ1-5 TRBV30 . AWSVDSNQPQH
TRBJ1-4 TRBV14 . ASKRTPHEKLF
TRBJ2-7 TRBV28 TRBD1 ASSPRGQGAANEQY
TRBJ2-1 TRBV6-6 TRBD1 ASSIGQGLYNEQF
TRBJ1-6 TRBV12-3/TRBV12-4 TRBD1 ASSGQGDSPLH
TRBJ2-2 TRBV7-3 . ASSLARGAGELF
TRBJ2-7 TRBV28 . ASSSLGVSYEQY
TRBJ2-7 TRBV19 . ASTLQWDGPYEQY
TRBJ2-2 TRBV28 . ASSLIGELF
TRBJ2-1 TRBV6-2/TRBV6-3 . ASSYRPAARVDEQF
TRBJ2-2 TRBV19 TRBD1 ASSIPGTGSGELF
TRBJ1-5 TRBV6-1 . ASSESTATQPQH
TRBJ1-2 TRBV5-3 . ARSLGAVEAGYT
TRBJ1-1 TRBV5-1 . ASSSLDTVTEAF
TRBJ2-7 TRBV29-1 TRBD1 SVETPDRGSYEQY
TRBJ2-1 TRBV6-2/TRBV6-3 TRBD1 ASSGTGTGGMNEQF
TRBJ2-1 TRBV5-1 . ASSLDSRLPNEQF
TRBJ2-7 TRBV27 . ASSFSDSYEQY
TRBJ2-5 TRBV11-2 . ASSLDRLNGGRETQY
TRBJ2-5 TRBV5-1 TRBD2 ASSPPASGGVGETQY
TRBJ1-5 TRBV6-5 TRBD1 ASRGARGGNQPQH
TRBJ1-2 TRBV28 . ASSLFQGEYGYT
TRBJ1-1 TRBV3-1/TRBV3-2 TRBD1 ASSQEDRGRTEAF
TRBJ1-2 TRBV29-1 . SVEDYQERARNYGYT
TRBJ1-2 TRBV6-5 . ASSYSKQSLPYGYT
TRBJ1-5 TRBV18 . ASSPGREQPQH
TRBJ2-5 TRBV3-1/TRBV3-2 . ASSRPKGGMETQY
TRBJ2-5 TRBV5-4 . ASSNRQAQETQY